The rows below give T cell receptor beta chains drawn from one sample of a study of high-grade serous ovarian cancer treatment subgroups. Profiling relied on immunoSEQ multiplex PCR, and the TCRdb table lists in-frame clones only, not all of them. The data contain 10,000 to 13,000 clones, over 80% of them singletons. The sample consisted of tumor tissue. Receptors were obtained from a human donor with high-grade serous ovarian cancer. Both conserved end residues are part of each CDR3. Each record gives: J gene, clone size, V gene, D gene, CDR3 protein, CDR3 DNA. A D gene is named only where the DNA matches it firmly. The size field is filled for only some rows; it gives once, few, many or a size class.

J gene: TRBJ2-2; clone size: once; V gene: TRBV5-1; D gene: -; CDR3 protein: CASSLAKGGAGELFF; CDR3 DNA: TGCGCCAGCAGCTTGGCCAAGGGGGGCGCCGGGGAGCTGTTTTTT
J gene: TRBJ1-1; clone size: -; V gene: TRBV27; D gene: TRBD1; CDR3 protein: CATPGTGRLMNTEAFF; CDR3 DNA: TGTGCCACCCCCGGGACAGGAAGACTTATGAACACTGAAGCTTTCTTT
J gene: TRBJ2-1; clone size: -; V gene: TRBV27; D gene: -; CDR3 protein: CASSLHGNNEQFF; CDR3 DNA: TGTGCCAGCAGTTTACACGGAAACAATGAGCAGTTCTTC
J gene: TRBJ1-2; clone size: -; V gene: TRBV20-1; D gene: TRBD1; CDR3 protein: CSAGQGYGYTF; CDR3 DNA: TGCAGTGCAGGACAGGGCTATGGCTACACCTTC
J gene: TRBJ2-7; clone size: -; V gene: TRBV12-5; D gene: -; CDR3 protein: CASGPGHLYEQYF; CDR3 DNA: TGTGCTAGTGGTCCGGGGCACCTCTACGAGCAGTACTTC
J gene: TRBJ2-5; clone size: -; V gene: TRBV13; D gene: -; CDR3 protein: CASSFNRDLQYF; CDR3 DNA: TGTGCCAGCAGCTTCAACAGGGATCTGCAGTACTTC
J gene: TRBJ2-1; clone size: -; V gene: TRBV5-1; D gene: TRBD2; CDR3 protein: CASTLRLAGVSPKTNEQFF; CDR3 DNA: TGCGCCAGCACCCTGAGACTAGCGGGAGTTTCCCCCAAGACCAATGAGCAGTTCTTC
J gene: TRBJ2-5; clone size: -; V gene: TRBV7-2; D gene: -; CDR3 protein: CASNRLGNTETQYF; CDR3 DNA: TGTGCCAGCAATCGACTGGGGAATACAGAGACCCAGTACTTC
J gene: TRBJ2-5; clone size: -; V gene: TRBV6-5; D gene: -; CDR3 protein: CASSYPGGGETQYF; CDR3 DNA: TGTGCCAGCAGCTACCCTGGGGGTGGGGAGACCCAGTACTTC
J gene: TRBJ2-5; clone size: -; V gene: TRBV4-1; D gene: -; CDR3 protein: CASSKTAGVTQYF; CDR3 DNA: TGCGCCAGCAGCAAGACAGCAGGGGTCACCCAGTACTTC
J gene: TRBJ2-7; clone size: -; V gene: TRBV7-2; D gene: -; CDR3 protein: CASSLVLATTGSSYEQYF; CDR3 DNA: TGTGCCAGCAGCTTAGTTCTAGCGACCACAGGGAGCTCCTACGAGCAGTACTTC
J gene: TRBJ1-2; clone size: -; V gene: TRBV28; D gene: -; CDR3 protein: CASSPTAVYGYTF; CDR3 DNA: TGTGCCAGCAGTCCCACAGCCGTCTATGGCTACACCTTC
J gene: TRBJ2-1; clone size: -; V gene: TRBV28; D gene: -; CDR3 protein: CATSRSSYNEQFF; CDR3 DNA: TGTGCCACCTCGAGGAGCTCCTACAATGAGCAGTTCTTC
J gene: TRBJ2-1; clone size: -; V gene: TRBV6-4; D gene: TRBD2; CDR3 protein: CASSDGASGGSYNEQFF; CDR3 DNA: TGTGCCAGCAGTGATGGGGCTAGCGGGGGCTCCTACAATGAGCAGTTCTTC
J gene: TRBJ1-5; clone size: few; V gene: TRBV6-1; D gene: -; CDR3 protein: CASSEATGQPQHF; CDR3 DNA: TGTGCCAGCAGTGAAGCCACAGGGCAGCCCCAGCATTTT
J gene: TRBJ1-5; clone size: -; V gene: TRBV5-6; D gene: -; CDR3 protein: CASSFVGDGQPQHF; CDR3 DNA: TGTGCCAGCAGCTTTGTAGGGGATGGCCAGCCCCAGCATTTT
J gene: TRBJ2-7; clone size: -; V gene: TRBV14; D gene: -; CDR3 protein: CASSQPGLAGWQYF; CDR3 DNA: TGTGCCAGCAGCCAACCAGGGCTAGCAGGGTGGCAGTACTTC
J gene: TRBJ1-1; clone size: -; V gene: TRBV6-5; D gene: -; CDR3 protein: CASRGLNTEAFF; CDR3 DNA: TGTGCCAGCAGAGGATTGAACACTGAAGCTTTCTTT
J gene: TRBJ2-6; clone size: -; V gene: TRBV6-5; D gene: -; CDR3 protein: CASSQDSSGANVLTF; CDR3 DNA: TGTGCCAGCAGCCAAGACTCCTCTGGGGCCAACGTCCTGACTTTC
J gene: TRBJ2-7; clone size: -; V gene: TRBV6-1; D gene: -; CDR3 protein: CASSGGVAEEFGEQYF; CDR3 DNA: TGTGCCAGCAGTGGAGGCGTAGCGGAGGAGTTTGGCGAGCAGTACTTC
J gene: TRBJ1-2; clone size: few; V gene: TRBV6-1; D gene: TRBD1; CDR3 protein: CASNSPYRGYGYTF; CDR3 DNA: TGTGCCAGCAACAGCCCTTACAGGGGGTATGGCTACACCTTC
J gene: TRBJ2-7; clone size: -; V gene: TRBV5-1; D gene: -; CDR3 protein: CASSPFSGVNIEQYF; CDR3 DNA: TGCGCCAGCAGCCCCTTTTCCGGTGTAAATATCGAGCAGTACTTC
J gene: TRBJ2-1; clone size: once; V gene: TRBV10-1; D gene: -; CDR3 protein: CASSAALSYEQFF; CDR3 DNA: TGCGCCAGCAGTGCCGCTTTGAGCTATGAGCAGTTCTTC
J gene: TRBJ2-1; clone size: -; V gene: TRBV27; D gene: TRBD2; CDR3 protein: CASSLSGRGWNEQFF; CDR3 DNA: TGTGCCAGCAGTTTATCCGGGAGGGGTTGGAATGAGCAGTTCTTC
J gene: TRBJ2-1; clone size: -; V gene: TRBV7-9; D gene: TRBD1; CDR3 protein: CASSWQGADYNEQFF; CDR3 DNA: TGTGCCAGCAGCTGGCAGGGGGCGGACTACAATGAGCAGTTCTTC
J gene: TRBJ2-1; clone size: -; V gene: TRBV27; D gene: TRBD2; CDR3 protein: CASVRDWGGASNEQFF; CDR3 DNA: TGTGCCAGCGTTAGGGACTGGGGAGGGGCGAGTAATGAGCAGTTCTTC
J gene: TRBJ2-5; clone size: few; V gene: TRBV28; D gene: TRBD2; CDR3 protein: CASSLQREGAETQYF; CDR3 DNA: TGTGCCAGCAGTCTACAGCGGGAAGGTGCAGAGACCCAGTACTTC
J gene: TRBJ2-1; clone size: -; V gene: TRBV7-3; D gene: TRBD2; CDR3 protein: CASSLAGDYNEQFF; CDR3 DNA: TGTGCCAGCAGCTTAGCGGGAGATTACAATGAGCAGTTCTTC
J gene: TRBJ2-3; clone size: -; V gene: TRBV7-9; D gene: TRBD2; CDR3 protein: CASSESGGSTDTQYF; CDR3 DNA: TGTGCCAGCAGCGAAAGTGGCGGGAGTACAGATACGCAGTATTTT
J gene: TRBJ2-5; clone size: -; V gene: TRBV7-9; D gene: -; CDR3 protein: CASSLSSAETQYF; CDR3 DNA: TGTGCCAGCAGCTTATCTAGCGCAGAGACCCAGTACTTC
J gene: TRBJ2-7; clone size: -; V gene: TRBV2; D gene: TRBD1; CDR3 protein: CASSGQGYEQYF; CDR3 DNA: TGTGCCAGCAGTGGACAGGGCTACGAGCAGTACTTC
J gene: TRBJ2-7; clone size: -; V gene: TRBV9; D gene: -; CDR3 protein: CASSVGSESSYEQYF; CDR3 DNA: TGTGCCAGCAGCGTAGGTTCAGAGAGCTCCTACGAGCAGTACTTC